Ten or more counts support the clone carrying this T cell receptor (beta chain). The data belong to a study of regulatory T cells in long-lasting Graves disease. In germline, CDR1 is ENHRY, CDR2 SYGVKD. The CDR3 has 16 residues. The V and J ends lost 4 bases and 1 base respectively, with 14 bases between them. Time point denoted: newly diagnosed GD, antithyroid drugs for less than 3 months. Preparation of the TCR library used RNA extracted from PBMCs. The diagnosis of Graves' disease used American Thyroid Association guidelines. Arm-PCR with iRepertoire HTBI primers amplified the CDR3 regions for these TCR beta libraries. TCRdb re-called the multiplex PCR reads with MiXCR, one entry per CDR3 protein. The table records approximately 210,000 distinct CDR3 sequences, around 20% of them present only once.

V is TRBV10-3 and J is TRBJ2-1, with D possibly matching TRBD2 (5 bases). This clonotype was sampled from a female donor with Graves disease. Source: peripheral blood mononuclear cells (PBMCs), taken at new diagnosis, from a patient treated with antithyroid drugs. The CDR3 nucleotides read TGTGCCATCAGTGTAGATGGGAGTGGGTCCTACAATGAGCAGTTCTTC. Translated, it gives CAISVDGSGSYNEQFF.